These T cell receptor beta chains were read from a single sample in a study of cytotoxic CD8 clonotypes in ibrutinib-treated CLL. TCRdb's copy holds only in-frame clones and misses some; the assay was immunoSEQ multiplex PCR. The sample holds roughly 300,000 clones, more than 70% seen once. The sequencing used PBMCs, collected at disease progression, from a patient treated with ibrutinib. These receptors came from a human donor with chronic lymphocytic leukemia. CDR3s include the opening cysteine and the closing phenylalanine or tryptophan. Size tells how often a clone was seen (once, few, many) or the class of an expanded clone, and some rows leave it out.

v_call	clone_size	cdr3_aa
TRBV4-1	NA	CASSQEGGGVKTQYF
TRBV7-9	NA	CASSLVQGTYEKLFF
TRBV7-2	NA	CASSSLRDSYEQYF
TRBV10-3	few	CAINRGEGYGYTF
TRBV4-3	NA	CASSLDLGEAEQFF
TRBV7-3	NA	CASSLTRTGDTQYF
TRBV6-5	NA	CASSTVATNEKLFF
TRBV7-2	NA	CASSRGQGPYSNQPQHF
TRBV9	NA	CASSVGVLDNQPQHF
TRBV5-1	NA	CASSLPGNTEAFF
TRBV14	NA	CASSQLRGNEQYF
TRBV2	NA	CASRSVGQAHEQYF
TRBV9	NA	CASTRGGYNEQFF
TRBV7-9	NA	CASSARNRGSEQYF
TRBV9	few	CASSVRVNTEAFF
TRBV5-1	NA	CASSLRQGASPLHF
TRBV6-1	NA	CASSELTYQGGYEQYF
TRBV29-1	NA	CSVGNHDRPSTDTQYF
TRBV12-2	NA	CASRLGGLAGEGEQFF
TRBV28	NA	CASSPLTGSGFGGNQPQHF
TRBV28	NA	CASSLTGDNYGYTF
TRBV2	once	CASSGNALYEQYF
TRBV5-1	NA	CASSTQGGVTEAFF
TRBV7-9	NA	CASSPWTAVAEQYF
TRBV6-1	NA	CASSEDRWFNEKLFF
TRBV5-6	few	CASSTSPSGGWRQPQHF
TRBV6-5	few	CASSLRTANTGELFF
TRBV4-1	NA	CASSPFLGLNPSYEQYF
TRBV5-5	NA	CASSTGGLYEQFF
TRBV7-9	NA	CASSYDWATNEKLFF
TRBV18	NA	CASSDFVGSDYGYTF
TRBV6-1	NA	CASSEYGGTGGTYEQYF
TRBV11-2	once	CASSLGLAVYEQYF
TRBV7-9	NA	CASVTSLGTGTYEQYF
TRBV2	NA	CASSELPYNSPLHF
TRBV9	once	CASSVGGSSYEQYF
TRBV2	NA	CASKRDRGLETQYF
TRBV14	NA	CASSSGQGLTNTGELFF
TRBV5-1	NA	CASRSGPLGTNEKLFF
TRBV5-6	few	CASSSGQGTDTQYF
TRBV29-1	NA	CSVVRQASYNEQFF
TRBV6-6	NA	CASSGRNMNTEAFF
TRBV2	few	CASNPDSDTQYF
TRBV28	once	CASSLTGLGRLGSPLHF
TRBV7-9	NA	CASSPRQGSYEQYF
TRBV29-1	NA	CSVELAGGWTGELFF
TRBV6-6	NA	CASSSAAGNEQFF
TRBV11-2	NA	CASSSSDRAPNSPLHF
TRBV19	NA	CASSIDYNRLAGADTQYF